There are many counts of the clone carrying this T cell receptor beta chain. Its antigen is unidentified. V dropped 3 bases and J dropped 10; count of bases not matched to a gene: 6. The CDR3 runs 14 residues. Per germline, CDR1 LGHDT and CDR2 YNNKEL (reference sequence). This entry comes from a study of blood T cells in healthy people across ages. Study results and caveats: With donor CMV status unknown, expanded clonotype changes were possibly confounded.

Alongside a J-beta primer mix, a sample-barcoded 5' primer served in a second PCR lasting about 7 to 12 cycles. TCRdb processed the 5' RACE reads anew with MiXCR; each CDR3 protein has one entry. The sample has over 500,000 distinct CDR3 sequences, under 65% seen once. Each donor was a healthy Caucasian individual from Russia, aged about 6 to 95. The receptor was isolated from a woman of 80 years or more in good health. The chain uses TRBV3-1 and TRBJ2-1; 10 bases agree with TRBD2. The sample consisted of blood. The CDR3 loop is CASSQASGGREQFF. CDR3 DNA: TGTGCCAGCAGCCAGGCTAGCGGGGGCCGCGAGCAGTTCTTC.